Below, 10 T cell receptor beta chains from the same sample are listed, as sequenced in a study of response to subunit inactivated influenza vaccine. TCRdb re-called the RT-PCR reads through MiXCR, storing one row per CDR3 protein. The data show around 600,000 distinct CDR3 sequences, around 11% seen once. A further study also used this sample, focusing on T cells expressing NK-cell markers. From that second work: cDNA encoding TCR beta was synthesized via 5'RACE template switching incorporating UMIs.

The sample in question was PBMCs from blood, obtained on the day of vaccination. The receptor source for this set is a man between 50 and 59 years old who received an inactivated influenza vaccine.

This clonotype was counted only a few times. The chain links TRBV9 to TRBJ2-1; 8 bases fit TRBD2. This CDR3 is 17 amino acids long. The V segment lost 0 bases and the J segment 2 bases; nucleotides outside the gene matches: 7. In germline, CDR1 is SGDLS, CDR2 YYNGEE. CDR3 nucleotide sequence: TGTGCCAGCAGCGTAGGGTCCAGCGGGGGAGCCTACAATGAGCAGTTCTTC. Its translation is CASSVGSSGGAYNEQFF.

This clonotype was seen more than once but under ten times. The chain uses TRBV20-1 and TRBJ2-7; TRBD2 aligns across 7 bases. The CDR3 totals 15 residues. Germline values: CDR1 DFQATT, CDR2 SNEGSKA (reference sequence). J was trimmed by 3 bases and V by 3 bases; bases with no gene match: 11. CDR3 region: CSAREPTSRLYEQYF. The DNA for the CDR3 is TGCAGTGCTAGGGAACCGACTAGCCGTCTCTACGAGCAGTACTTC.

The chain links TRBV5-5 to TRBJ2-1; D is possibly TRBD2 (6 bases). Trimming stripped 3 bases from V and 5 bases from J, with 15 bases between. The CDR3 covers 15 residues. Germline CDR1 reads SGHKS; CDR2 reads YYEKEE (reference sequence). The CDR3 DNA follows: TGTGCCAGCAGCTCTCGGGTTAGCGGTCACAATGAGCAGTTCTTC. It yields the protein CASSSRVSGHNEQFF. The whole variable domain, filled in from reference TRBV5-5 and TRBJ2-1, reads DAGVTQSPTHLIKTRGQQVTLRCSPISGHKSVSWYQQVLGQGPQFIFQYYEKEERGRGNFPDRFSARQFPNYSSELNVNALLLGDSALYLCASSSRVSGHNEQFFGPGTRLTVL.

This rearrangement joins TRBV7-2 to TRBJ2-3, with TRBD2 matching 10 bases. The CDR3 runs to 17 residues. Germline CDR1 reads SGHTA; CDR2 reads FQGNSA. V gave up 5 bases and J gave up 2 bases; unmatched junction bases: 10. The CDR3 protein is CASSITGTSVSTDTQYF. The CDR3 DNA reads TGTGCCAGCAGCATCACCGGGACTAGCGTCTCCACAGATACGCAGTATTTT.

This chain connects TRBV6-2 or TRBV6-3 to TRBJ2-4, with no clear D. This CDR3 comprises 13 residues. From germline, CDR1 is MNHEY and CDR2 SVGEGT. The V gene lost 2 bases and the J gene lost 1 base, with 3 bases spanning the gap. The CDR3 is CASSYGAKNIQYF. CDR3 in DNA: TGTGCCAGCAGTTACGGGGCCAAAAACATTCAGTACTTC.

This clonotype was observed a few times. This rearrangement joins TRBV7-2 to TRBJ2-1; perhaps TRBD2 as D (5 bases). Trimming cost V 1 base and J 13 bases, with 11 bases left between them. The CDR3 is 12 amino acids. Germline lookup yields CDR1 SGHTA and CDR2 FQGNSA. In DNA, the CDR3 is TGTGCCAGCAGCTTAGACGGGGTGAGACAGTTCTTC. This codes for CASSLDGVRQFF.

The CDR3 sequence: CATSAGTPVYEQYF. CDR3 sequence (DNA): TGTGCCACCAGCGCCGGGACTCCAGTCTACGAGCAGTACTTC. The rearrangement uses TRBV15 and TRBJ2-7; perhaps TRBD2 as D (6 bases). The CDR3 extends over 14 amino acids. Deletions cut 5 bases from V and 3 bases from J, with 14 bases between. Per the germline V gene, CDR1 is LNHNV and CDR2 is YYDKDF (reference sequence). Variable domain in full (rest from reference TRBV15 and TRBJ2-7): DAMVIQNPRYQVTQFGKPVTLSCSQTLNHNVMYWYQQKSSQAPKLLFHYYDKDFNNEADTPDNFQSRRPNTSFCFLDIRSPGLGDTAMYLCATSAGTPVYEQYFGPGTRLTVT.

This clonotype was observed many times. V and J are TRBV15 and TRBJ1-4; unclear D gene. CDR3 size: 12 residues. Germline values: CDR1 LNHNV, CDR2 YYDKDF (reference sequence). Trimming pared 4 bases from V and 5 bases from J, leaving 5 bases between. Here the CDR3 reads CATSNENEKLFF. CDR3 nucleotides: TGTGCCACCAGCAACGAGAATGAAAAACTGTTTTTT.

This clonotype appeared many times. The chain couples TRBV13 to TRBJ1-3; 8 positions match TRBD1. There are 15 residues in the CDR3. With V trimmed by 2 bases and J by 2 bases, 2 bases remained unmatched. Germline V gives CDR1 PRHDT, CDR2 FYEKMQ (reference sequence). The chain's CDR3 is CASSLLDRAGNTIYF. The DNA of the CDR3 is TGTGCCAGCAGCTTACTGGACAGGGCTGGAAACACCATATATTTT.

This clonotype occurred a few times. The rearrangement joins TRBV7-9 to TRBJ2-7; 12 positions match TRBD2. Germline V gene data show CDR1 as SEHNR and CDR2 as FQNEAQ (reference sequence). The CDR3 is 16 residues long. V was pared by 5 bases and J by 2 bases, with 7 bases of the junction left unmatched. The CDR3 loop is CASSPTSGGPPYEQYF. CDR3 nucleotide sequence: TGTGCCAGCAGCCCAACTAGCGGGGGGCCTCCCTACGAGCAGTACTTC.